The rows below give T cell receptor beta chains drawn from one sample of a study of STAT5B mutations in CD4+ large granular lymphocyte leukemia. TCRdb's copy holds only in-frame clones and misses some; the assay was immunoSEQ multiplex PCR. The sample consists of some 41,000 clones, roughly 80% of them appearing once. The sequencing input was CD4+ T cells from blood buffy coats. The source of these receptors is a human donor in good health. Each CDR3 is given with its conserved first and last residue. Clone size is given for some rows only: seen once, a few or many times, or a class if the clone is expanded.

CDR3 protein: CSAEIPGHGYTF; clone size: -; J gene: TRBJ1-2; V gene: TRBV29-1
CDR3 protein: CASSPIRDRGYEQYF; clone size: -; J gene: TRBJ2-7; V gene: TRBV11-3
CDR3 protein: CASSLAPLGTQYF; clone size: -; J gene: TRBJ2-5; V gene: TRBV5-1
CDR3 protein: CASRQDNLGWNTEAFF; clone size: -; J gene: TRBJ1-1; V gene: TRBV11-1
CDR3 protein: CASSSLSRDSPEAFF; clone size: -; J gene: TRBJ1-1; V gene: TRBV5-6
CDR3 protein: CASSLGRGQTQYF; clone size: -; J gene: TRBJ2-5; V gene: TRBV5-8
CDR3 protein: CASSAGTSGLGTDTQYF; clone size: once; J gene: TRBJ2-3; V gene: TRBV18
CDR3 protein: CASSPPNRDEQYF; clone size: -; J gene: TRBJ2-7; V gene: TRBV18
CDR3 protein: CASKGTGEYTQYF; clone size: -; J gene: TRBJ2-3; V gene: TRBV19
CDR3 protein: CASSRGAVYGYTF; clone size: -; J gene: TRBJ1-2; V gene: TRBV19
CDR3 protein: CSHGTAYGYTF; clone size: -; J gene: TRBJ1-2; V gene: TRBV20-1